A selection of T cell receptor beta chains follows, all from one sample in a study of prognosis after radiotherapy for stage I lung cancer. One entry per CDR3 protein, called by TCRdb with MiXCR from the multiplex PCR reads. The sample includes about 31,000 distinct CDR3 sequences, around 43% of them seen just once. Sequencing was performed on PBMCs, taken before or after stereotactic body radiation therapy (not recorded which). These receptors all stem from a donor of 50 years or more with non-small cell lung cancer. CDR3s include the opening cysteine and the closing phenylalanine or tryptophan. The D gene is left open where the match is weak. Clone size is shown for a subset of rows, as once, few, many or a class of expanded clone.

.	14	TRBV20-1	TRBJ1-2	.	TGCAGTGCTAGAGTCGAAACCCGGGGCCATGGCTACACCTTC	CSARVETRGHGYTF
.	14	TRBV5-1	TRBJ1-1	.	TGTGCCAGCAGCTTGGCAGGGAGCGACGCTGAAGCTTTCTTT	CASSLAGSDAEAFF
TRBD2	17	TRBV28	TRBJ2-7	.	TGTGCCAGCAGCTGGACTAGCGGGCCTTGGAGCTCCTACGAGCAGTACTTC	CASSWTSGPWSSYEQYF
.	13	TRBV19	TRBJ1-2	.	TGTTCCTCCGAGACCAGGGATTTGCGCGTCTACACCTTC	CSSETRDLRVYTF
.	14	TRBV5-1	TRBJ1-1	many	TGCGCCAGCAGCTCCGGTGATTGGAGCACTGAAGCTTTCTTT	CASSSGDWSTEAFF
.	16	TRBV18	TRBJ1-4	many	TGTGCCAGCTCACCGCTAGGGACGGCAACTAATGAAAAACTGTTTTTT	CASSPLGTATNEKLFF
.	19	TRBV11-1	TRBJ2-2	many	TGTGCCAGCAGCGCCCACTTAGCCGGCGTAAGAGGGAACACCGGGGAGCTGTTTTTT	CASSAHLAGVRGNTGELFF
.	12	TRBV28	TRBJ2-1	.	TGTGTCAGTACCGGGAATTACAATGAGCAGTTCTTT	CVSTGNYNEQFF
.	11	TRBV5-4	TRBJ2-7	many	TGTGCCAGCAGCTCTGAATACGAGCAGTACTTC	CASSSEYEQYF
.	13	TRBV20-1	TRBJ1-3	many	TGCAGTGTCCGCGGGGCCTCTGGAAACACCATATATTTT	CSVRGASGNTIYF
TRBD2	18	TRBV27	TRBJ2-3	once	TGTGCCAGCAGTCCAGTCGGACTAGCGGGGGTGCAAGCAGATACGCAGTATTTT	CASSPVGLAGVQADTQYF
.	17	TRBV20-1	TRBJ1-6	.	TGCAGTGCCCAGCGACCAACAGGGTATCTCTTTGATTCACCCCTCCACTTT	CSAQRPTGYLFDSPLHF
TRBD1	13	TRBV6-2/TRBV6-3	TRBJ1-5	.	TGTGCCAGCACCGGACAGGGGTTCCAGCCCCAGCATTTT	CASTGQGFQPQHF
.	14	TRBV30	TRBJ2-6	medium-sized	TGTGCCTGGAGTCCGGGCTCTGGGGCCAACGTCCTGACTTTC	CAWSPGSGANVLTF
TRBD1	19	TRBV5-5	TRBJ2-5	many	TGTGCCAGCAGCCCTGGACAGGGGGCCGTTCGAATGTTGCAAGAGACCCAGTACTTC	CASSPGQGAVRMLQETQYF
.	14	TRBV30	TRBJ2-7	.	TGTGCCTGGAGCCGTGGAGGTATTGCCTACGAGCAGTACTTC	CAWSRGGIAYEQYF
.	13	TRBV15	TRBJ2-7	many	TGTGCCACCAGCAGGGACTATAATTCAGAGCAGTACTTT	CATSRDYNSEQYF
.	15	TRBV6-4	TRBJ1-4	.	TGTGCCAGCAGTGCCTTCCCGGGGGGCAATGAAAAACCGTTTTTT	CASSAFPGGNEKPFF
.	14	TRBV6-5	TRBJ1-2	.	TGTGCCAGCAGTTACATAGACAGCTACTATGGCTACACCTTC	CASSYIDSYYGYTF
TRBD1	15	TRBV5-4	TRBJ2-1	.	TGTGCCAGCAGCTTTTGGGACAGGCGCCCCAATGAGCAGTTCTTC	CASSFWDRRPNEQFF
TRBD2	17	TRBV11-1	TRBJ2-5	many	TGTGCCAGCAGCTCTCCTGGACTAGCGGGGGGGCCGGAGACCCAGTACTTC	CASSSPGLAGGPETQYF
TRBD2	15	TRBV15	TRBJ2-1	many	TGTGCCACCAGCAGAGATTGGGGGGGGAGCAATGAGCAGTTCTTC	CATSRDWGGSNEQFF
.	14	TRBV6-1	TRBJ2-5	many	TGTGCCAGCAGTGTTTGGAGAAATCAAGAGACCCAGTACTTC	CASSVWRNQETQYF
.	14	TRBV28	TRBJ2-7	.	TGTGCCAGCAGTCCCGACCCCCAGTCCTACGAGCAGTACTTC	CASSPDPQSYEQYF
.	16	TRBV6-1	TRBJ2-6	.	TGTGCCAGCTTAACCCAGGGACACTCTCGGGCCAACGTCCTGACTTTC	CASLTQGHSRANVLTF
TRBD1	12	TRBV29-1	TRBJ1-1	many	TGCAGCGCTCGGACAGGTGTCACTGAAGCTTTCTTT	CSARTGVTEAFF
.	15	TRBV18	TRBJ2-1	many	TGTGCCAGCTCACCACAGGCTCACTCCTACAATGAGCAGTTCTTC	CASSPQAHSYNEQFF
TRBD1	17	TRBV28	TRBJ1-6	.	TGTGCCAGCAGTTCCTCCAGGGGGCTAGGTAGTAATTCACCCCTCCACTTT	CASSSSRGLGSNSPLHF
.	15	TRBV6-1	TRBJ1-5	.	TGTGCCAGCAGTGTCTGGGAGGGGTACAATCAGCCCCATCATTTT	CASSVWEGYNQPHHF
.	13	TRBV5-1	TRBJ2-3	.	TGCGCCAGCAGTAAGGACTCCACAGATACGCAGTATTTT	CASSKDSTDTQYF
.	13	TRBV7-3	TRBJ1-6	.	TGTGCCAACAGCTTCAAGGTTAGGTCACCCCTCCACTTT	CANSFKVRSPLHF
TRBD2	17	TRBV2	TRBJ2-2	many	TGTGCCAGCAGCCAGACTAGCGGGAGCTGGAACACCGGGGAGCTGTTTTTT	CASSQTSGSWNTGELFF
.	14	TRBV11-3	TRBJ2-7	many	TGTGCCAGCAGCTTAGCGCGGGGACCCTACGAGCAGTACTTC	CASSLARGPYEQYF
.	16	TRBV6-1	TRBJ1-1	many	TGTGCCAGCAGTGTTGACCTGGAGACGGTGGGGACTGAAGCTTTCTTT	CASSVDLETVGTEAFF
.	17	TRBV5-1	TRBJ1-5	.	TGCGCCAGCAGCCCTGAATTGCGGCGGCCCCCCAATCAGCCCCAGCATTTT	CASSPELRRPPNQPQHF
TRBD1	16	TRBV7-9	TRBJ1-1	many	TGTGCCAGCAGCTCAAAGACGGACAGGGTGACGGCTGAAGCTTTCTTT	CASSSKTDRVTAEAFF
TRBD2	17	TRBV5-1	TRBJ2-3	many	TGCGCCAGCAGCCTAGGCGTTGGCGGGGGGAGCACAGATACGCAGTATTTT	CASSLGVGGGSTDTQYF
.	14	TRBV2	TRBJ1-4	.	TGTGCCAGCAGTGTATTGGGGGCAGGAGAAAAACTGTTTTTT	CASSVLGAGEKLFF
.	17	TRBV12-3/TRBV12-4	TRBJ1-6	.	.	CACSARVDSSYNSPLHF
TRBD1	17	TRBV19	TRBJ2-6	many	TGTGCCAGTAGTATCCCAGGGGGCGGGTCTGGGGCCAACGTCCTGACTTTC	CASSIPGGGSGANVLTF
TRBD2	14	TRBV19	TRBJ2-1	.	TGTGCCAGTACTCTAGCGGGAGCCCCCAATGAGCAGTTCTTC	CASTLAGAPNEQFF
.	13	TRBV5-5	TRBJ2-3	.	TGTGCCAGCAGCTTAAGCGTTACAGATACGCAGTATTTT	CASSLSVTDTQYF
.	14	TRBV6-2/TRBV6-3	TRBJ1-2	.	TGTGCCAGCAGTGACCAGGGACGGCACTATGGCTACACCTTC	CASSDQGRHYGYTF
TRBD2	15	TRBV4-1	TRBJ2-7	many	TGCGCCAGCAGCCAAGGAAGACTAGCGGGTTACGAGCAGTACTTC	CASSQGRLAGYEQYF
.	13	TRBV6-1	TRBJ2-7	.	TGTGCCAACAGAACCCCACAGTGGTACGAGCAGTACTTC	CANRTPQWYEQYF
.	14	TRBV6-1	TRBJ1-2	medium-sized	TGTGCCAGCAGTGAAGGTCTGGGGATAGGTGGCTACACCTTC	CASSEGLGIGGYTF
TRBD1	15	TRBV6-1	TRBJ2-5	many	TGTGCCAGCAGTCCCCGACAGGGGCTTCAAGAGACCCAGTACTTC	CASSPRQGLQETQYF
.	14	TRBV6-1	TRBJ2-3	.	TGTGCCAGCAGACGCCGAGGGCGGATAGATACTCAGTATTTT	CASRRRGRIDTQYF
.	15	TRBV6-2/TRBV6-3	TRBJ2-7	.	TGTGCCAGCACTGAAGGGCAGGACCCCACCTACGATCAGTACTTC	CASTEGQDPTYDQYF
.	15	TRBV7-9	TRBJ1-1	many	TGTGCCAGCAGCTTGTGGAGGGAGGGGGACACTGAAGCTTTCTTT	CASSLWREGDTEAFF
.	13	TRBV7-9	TRBJ1-1	many	TGTGCCAGCAGCCTACGGATGAACACTGAAGCTTTCTTT	CASSLRMNTEAFF
.	14	TRBV9	TRBJ2-2	.	TGTGCCAGCAGCTTCGACCTAATGCCCGGGAAGCTGTTTTTT	CASSFDLMPGKLFF
TRBD1	13	TRBV6-1	TRBJ1-5	many	TGTGCCAGCAGCCAGGGGGTTAATCAGCCCCAGCATTTT	CASSQGVNQPQHF
.	12	TRBV6-1	TRBJ2-2	many	TGTGCCAGCAGCCAGCGGGCCGGGGAGCTGTTTTTT	CASSQRAGELFF
.	12	TRBV12-3/TRBV12-4	TRBJ2-7	many	TGTGCCAGCAGGGGTCTCTCCTACGAGCAGTACTTC	CASRGLSYEQYF
TRBD2	14	TRBV6-1	TRBJ2-1	.	TGTGCCAGCACCTACGGCCCGGGGCGGGAGAGGAAGTTCTTC	CASTYGPGRERKFF
TRBD1	13	TRBV4-2	TRBJ2-2	.	TGTGCCAGCAGCCAAAACAGGGGCGGGGAGCTGTTTTTT	CASSQNRGGELFF
.	16	TRBV6-2/TRBV6-3	TRBJ1-5	many	TGTGCCAGCAGTTACTCGAAACAGGTCTACAATCAGCCCCAGCATTTT	CASSYSKQVYNQPQHF
.	12	TRBV28	TRBJ1-6	.	TGTGCCAGCAAACGGTTTAATTCACCCCTCCACTTT	CASKRFNSPLHF